This T cell receptor (beta chain) appears in the sequencing data of a study of brain metastases from non-small cell lung cancer. Using immunoSEQ multiplex PCR, the repertoire was profiled, and TCRdb retains in-frame clones only, with some absent. The repertoire holds 2,500 to 3,000 clones, with 82% as singletons. Study-level findings and limits: Metastases had sparse T cells but largely shared repertoires with primaries.

This CDR3 comprises 15 residues. The germline CDR1 and CDR2 sequences are WSHSY and SAAADI. Turning to this clone: Antigen unknown. The junction does not match germline at one end; this may be a read error.

The sample taken for sequencing was primary lung tumor tissue. This sequence originates from a donor aged 40 or over with non-small cell lung cancer. The V call is TRBV10-2, the J call TRBJ2-3, with TRBD1 as a possible D gene (6 bases). The CDR3 DNA is TGCGCCAGCAGTCAAGACAGGTCGAGGACAGATATGCAGTATTTT. This gives the protein CASSQDRSRTDMQYF.